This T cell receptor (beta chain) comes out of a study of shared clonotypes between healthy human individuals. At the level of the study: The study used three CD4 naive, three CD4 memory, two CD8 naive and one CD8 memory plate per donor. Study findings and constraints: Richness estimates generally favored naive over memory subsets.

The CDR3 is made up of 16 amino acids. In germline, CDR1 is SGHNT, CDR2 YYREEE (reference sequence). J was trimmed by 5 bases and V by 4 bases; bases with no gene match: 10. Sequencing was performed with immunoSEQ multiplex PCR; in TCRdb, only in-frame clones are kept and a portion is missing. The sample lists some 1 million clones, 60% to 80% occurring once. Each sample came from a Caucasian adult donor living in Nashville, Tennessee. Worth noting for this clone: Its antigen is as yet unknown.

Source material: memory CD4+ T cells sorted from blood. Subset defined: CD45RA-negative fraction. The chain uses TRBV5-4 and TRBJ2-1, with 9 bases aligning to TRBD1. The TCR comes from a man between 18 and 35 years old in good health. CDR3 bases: TGTGCCAGCAGCACATCGGACAGGGGTTTTAACAATGAGCAGTTCTTC. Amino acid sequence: CASSTSDRGFNNEQFF.